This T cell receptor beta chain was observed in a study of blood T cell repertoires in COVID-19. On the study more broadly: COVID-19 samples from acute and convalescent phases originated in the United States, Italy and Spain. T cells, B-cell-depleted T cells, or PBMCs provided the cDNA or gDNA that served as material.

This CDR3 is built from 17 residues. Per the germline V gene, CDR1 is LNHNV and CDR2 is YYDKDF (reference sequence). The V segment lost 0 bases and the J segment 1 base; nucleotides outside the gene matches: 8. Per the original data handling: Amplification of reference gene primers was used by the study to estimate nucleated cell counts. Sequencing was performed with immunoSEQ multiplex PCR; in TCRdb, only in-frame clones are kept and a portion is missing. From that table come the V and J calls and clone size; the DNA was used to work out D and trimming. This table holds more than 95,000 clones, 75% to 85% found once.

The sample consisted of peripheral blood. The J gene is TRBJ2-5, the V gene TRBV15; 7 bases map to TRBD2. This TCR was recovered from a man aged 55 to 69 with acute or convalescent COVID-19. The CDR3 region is CATSRDLASGPQETQYF. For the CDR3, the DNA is TGTGCCACCAGCAGAGATTTGGCTAGCGGACCCCAAGAGACCCAGTACTTC.